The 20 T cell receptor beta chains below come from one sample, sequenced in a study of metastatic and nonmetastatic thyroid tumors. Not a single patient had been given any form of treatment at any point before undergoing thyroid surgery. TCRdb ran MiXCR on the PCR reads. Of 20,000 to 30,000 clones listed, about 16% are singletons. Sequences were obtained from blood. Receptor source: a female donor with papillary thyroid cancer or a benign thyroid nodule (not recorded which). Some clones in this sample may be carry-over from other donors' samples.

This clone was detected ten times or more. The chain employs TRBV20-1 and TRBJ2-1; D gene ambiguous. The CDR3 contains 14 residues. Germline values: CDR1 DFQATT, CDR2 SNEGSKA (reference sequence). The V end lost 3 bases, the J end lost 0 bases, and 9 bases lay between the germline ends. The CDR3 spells CSASEAVSYNEQFF. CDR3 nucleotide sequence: TGCAGTGCTAGTGAGGCGGTCTCCTACAATGAGCAGTTCTTC.

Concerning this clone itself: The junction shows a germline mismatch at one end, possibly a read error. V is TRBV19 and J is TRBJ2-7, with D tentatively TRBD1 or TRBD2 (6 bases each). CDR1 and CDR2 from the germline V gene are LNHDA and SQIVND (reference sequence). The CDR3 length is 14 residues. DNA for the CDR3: TGTGCCAGTAGTATAGATCCGGGGGCAGGTGAGCAGCACTTC. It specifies CASSIDPGAGEQHF.

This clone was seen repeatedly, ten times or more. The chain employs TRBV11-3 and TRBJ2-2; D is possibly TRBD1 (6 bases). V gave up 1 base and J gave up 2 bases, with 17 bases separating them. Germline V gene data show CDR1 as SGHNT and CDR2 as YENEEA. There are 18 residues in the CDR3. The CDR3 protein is CASSLGEGTLSNTGELFF. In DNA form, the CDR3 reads TGTGCCAGCAGCTTAGGGGAAGGGACACTCTCCAACACCGGGGAGCTGTTTTTT.

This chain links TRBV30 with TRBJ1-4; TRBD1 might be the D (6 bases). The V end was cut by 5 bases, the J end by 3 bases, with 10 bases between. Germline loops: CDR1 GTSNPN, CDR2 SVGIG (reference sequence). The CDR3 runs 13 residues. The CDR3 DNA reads TGTGCCTGGGAGGGGGGGGCTAATGAAAAACTGTTTTTT. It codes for CAWEGGANEKLFF.

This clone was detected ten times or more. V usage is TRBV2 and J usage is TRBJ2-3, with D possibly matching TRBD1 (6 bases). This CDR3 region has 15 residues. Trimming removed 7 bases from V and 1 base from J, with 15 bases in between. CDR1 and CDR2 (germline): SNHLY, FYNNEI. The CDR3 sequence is CASILRGSGTDTQYF. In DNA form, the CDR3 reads TGTGCCAGCATTTTAAGGGGGAGCGGCACAGATACGCAGTATTTT.

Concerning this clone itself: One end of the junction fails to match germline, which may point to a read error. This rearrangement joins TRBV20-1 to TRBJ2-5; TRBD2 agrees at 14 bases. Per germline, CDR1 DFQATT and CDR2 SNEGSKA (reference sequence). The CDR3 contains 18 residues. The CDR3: CSARGTGTSGSVEDTRYF. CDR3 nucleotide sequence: TGCAGTGCTAGGGGGACCGGGACTAGCGGGAGCGTAGAAGATACCCGGTACTTC.

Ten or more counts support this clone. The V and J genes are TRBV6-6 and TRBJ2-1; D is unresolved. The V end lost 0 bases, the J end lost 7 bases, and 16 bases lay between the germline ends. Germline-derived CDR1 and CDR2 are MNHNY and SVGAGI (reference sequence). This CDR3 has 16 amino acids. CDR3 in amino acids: CASSYSNDPRVNEQFF. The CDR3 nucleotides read TGTGCCAGCAGTTACTCGAACGATCCCCGGGTGAATGAGCAGTTCTTC.

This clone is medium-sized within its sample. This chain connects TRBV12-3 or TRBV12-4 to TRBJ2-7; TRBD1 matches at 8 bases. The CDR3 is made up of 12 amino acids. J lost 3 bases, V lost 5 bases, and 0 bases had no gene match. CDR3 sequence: CASSDRGYEQYF. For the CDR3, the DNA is TGTGCCAGCAGTGACAGGGGCTACGAGCAGTACTTC.

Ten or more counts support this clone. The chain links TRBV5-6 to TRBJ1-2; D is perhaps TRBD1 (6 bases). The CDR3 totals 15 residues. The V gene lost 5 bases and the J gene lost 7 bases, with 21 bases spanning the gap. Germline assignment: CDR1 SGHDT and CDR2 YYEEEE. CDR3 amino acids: CASRFRGASRPGYTF. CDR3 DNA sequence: TGTGCCAGCAGATTCCGGGGGGCTAGCAGGCCTGGCTACACCTTC.

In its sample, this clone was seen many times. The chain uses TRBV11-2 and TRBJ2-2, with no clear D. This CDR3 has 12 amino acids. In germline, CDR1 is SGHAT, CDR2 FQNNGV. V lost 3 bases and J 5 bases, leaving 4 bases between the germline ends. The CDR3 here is CASSFVTGELFF. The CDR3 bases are TGTGCCAGCAGCTTCGTTACCGGGGAGCTGTTTTTT.

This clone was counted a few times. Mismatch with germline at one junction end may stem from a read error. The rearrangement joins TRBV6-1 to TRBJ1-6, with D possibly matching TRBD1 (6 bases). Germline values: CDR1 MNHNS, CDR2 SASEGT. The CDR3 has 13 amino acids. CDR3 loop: CASKTGYGSPLHF. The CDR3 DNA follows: TGCGCCAGTAAAACAGGGTATGGGTCACCCCTCCACTTT.

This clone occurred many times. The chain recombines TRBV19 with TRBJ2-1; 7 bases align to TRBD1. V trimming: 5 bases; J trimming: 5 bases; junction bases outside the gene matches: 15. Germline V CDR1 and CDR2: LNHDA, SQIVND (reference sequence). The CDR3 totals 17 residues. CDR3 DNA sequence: TGTGCCAGTAGTTTCCCGCTGGGAGACAGGGATCACAATGAGCAGTTCTTC. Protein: CASSFPLGDRDHNEQFF.

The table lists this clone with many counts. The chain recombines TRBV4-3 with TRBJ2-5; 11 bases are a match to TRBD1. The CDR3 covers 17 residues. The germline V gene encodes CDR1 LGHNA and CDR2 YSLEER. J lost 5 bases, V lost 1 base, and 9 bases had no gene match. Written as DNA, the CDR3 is TGCGCCAGCAGCCAAGGAGTCCCGGGACAGGGGGGGGAGACCCAGTACTTC. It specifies CASSQGVPGQGGETQYF.

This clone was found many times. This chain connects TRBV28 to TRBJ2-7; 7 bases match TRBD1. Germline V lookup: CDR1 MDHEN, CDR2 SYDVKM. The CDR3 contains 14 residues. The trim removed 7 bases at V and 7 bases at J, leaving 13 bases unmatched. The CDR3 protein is CASNSPTGHREQYF. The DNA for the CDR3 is TGTGCCAGCAATTCCCCGACAGGGCATCGGGAGCAGTACTTC. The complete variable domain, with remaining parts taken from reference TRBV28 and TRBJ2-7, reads DVKVTQSSRYLVKRTGEKVFLECVQDMDHENMFWYRQDPGLGLRLIYFSYDVKMKEKGDIPEGYSVSREKKERFSLILESASTNQTSMYLCASNSPTGHREQYFGPGTRLTVT.

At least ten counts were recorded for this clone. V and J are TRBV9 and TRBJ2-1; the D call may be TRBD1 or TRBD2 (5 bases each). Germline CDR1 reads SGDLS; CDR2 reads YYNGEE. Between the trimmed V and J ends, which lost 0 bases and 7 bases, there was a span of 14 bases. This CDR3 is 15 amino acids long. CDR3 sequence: CASSVGSRGRNEQFF. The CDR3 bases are TGTGCCAGCAGCGTAGGGTCCCGGGGCCGGAATGAGCAGTTCTTC.

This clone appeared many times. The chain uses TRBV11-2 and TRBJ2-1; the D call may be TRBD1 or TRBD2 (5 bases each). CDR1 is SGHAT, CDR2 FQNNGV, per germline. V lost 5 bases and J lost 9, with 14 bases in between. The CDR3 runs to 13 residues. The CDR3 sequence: CASSVGTTGEQFF. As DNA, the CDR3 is TGTGCCAGCAGCGTCGGGACGACGGGTGAGCAGTTCTTC.

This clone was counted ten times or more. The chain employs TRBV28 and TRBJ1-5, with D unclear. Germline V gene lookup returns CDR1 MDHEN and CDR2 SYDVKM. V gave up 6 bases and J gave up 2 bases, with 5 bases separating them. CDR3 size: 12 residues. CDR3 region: CASRVGNQPQHF. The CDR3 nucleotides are TGTGCCAGCAGGGTCGGCAATCAGCCCCAGCATTTT.

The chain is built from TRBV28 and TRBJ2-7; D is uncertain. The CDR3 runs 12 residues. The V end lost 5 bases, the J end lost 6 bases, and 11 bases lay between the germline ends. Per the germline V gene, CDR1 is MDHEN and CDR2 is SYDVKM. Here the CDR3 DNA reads TGTGCCAGCAGTCTGATTAATTCCGAGCAGTACTTC. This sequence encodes CASSLINSEQYF. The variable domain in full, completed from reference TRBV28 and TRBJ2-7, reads DVKVTQSSRYLVKRTGEKVFLECVQDMDHENMFWYRQDPGLGLRLIYFSYDVKMKEKGDIPEGYSVSREKKERFSLILESASTNQTSMYLCASSLINSEQYFGPGTRLTVT.

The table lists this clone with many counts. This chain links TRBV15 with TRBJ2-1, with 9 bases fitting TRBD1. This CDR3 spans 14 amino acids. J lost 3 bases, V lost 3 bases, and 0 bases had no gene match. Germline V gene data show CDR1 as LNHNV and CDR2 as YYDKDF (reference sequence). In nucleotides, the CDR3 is TGTGCCACCAGCAGGGACAGGGGCTACAATGAGCAGTTCTTC. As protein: CATSRDRGYNEQFF.

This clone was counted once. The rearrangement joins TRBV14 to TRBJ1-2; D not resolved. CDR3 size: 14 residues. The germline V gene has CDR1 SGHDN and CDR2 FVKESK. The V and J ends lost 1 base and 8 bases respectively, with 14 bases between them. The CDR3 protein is CASSQGGQTRGYTF. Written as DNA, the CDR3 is TGTGCCAGCAGCCAAGGGGGTCAGACGCGGGGCTACACCTTC.